A selection of T cell receptor beta chains follows, all from one sample in a study of identical twins. TCRdb reanalysed the 5' RACE reads using MiXCR and keeps one entry per CDR3 protein. The profile shows approximately 210,000 distinct CDR3 sequences, 5.5% to 7.5% of them singletons. In addition, the sample was reused for a study of T cells expressing NK-cell markers.

The sequenced material came from CD8+ T cells sorted from blood. These receptors were obtained from a woman aged 18 to 35 in good health. The CDR3 runs from the conserved cysteine through the conserved F or W. The D gene is left open where the match is weak. Rows give clone size only sometimes, using once, few, many, or a class for an expanded clone.

TRBV20-1	-	TRBJ2-1	TRBD2	CSATGQNYLAGGQNSYNEQFF	TGCAGTGCAACAGGACAGAATTATCTAGCGGGAGGGCAAAACTCCTACAATGAGCAGTTCTTC
TRBV7-9	few	TRBJ2-7	-	CASNTGGPTNEQYF	TGTGCCAGCAACACCGGAGGGCCGACGAACGAGCAGTACTTC
TRBV6-1	few	TRBJ2-5	-	CASKQGGQETQYF	TGTGCCAGCAAACAAGGGGGCCAAGAGACCCAGTACTTC
TRBV10-3	few	TRBJ1-1	TRBD1	CASTGTGVPEAFF	TGTGCCTCCACCGGGACAGGGGTTCCTGAAGCTTTCTTT
TRBV11-1	-	TRBJ2-6	TRBD1	CATMIPGTGNLWANVLTF	TGTGCCACCATGATTCCCGGGACAGGGAATCTCTGGGCCAACGTCCTGACTTTC
TRBV6-2/TRBV6-3	few	TRBJ2-2	-	CASKYTGELFF	TGTGCCAGCAAATACACCGGGGAGCTGTTTTTT
TRBV7-6	few	TRBJ1-6	-	CASSFHSPLHF	TGTGCCAGCAGCTTCCACTCACCCCTCCACTTT
TRBV7-6	-	TRBJ1-4	-	CASSLAGGWEKLFF	TGTGCCAGCAGCTTAGCGGGGGGCTGGGAAAAACTGTTTTTT
TRBV30	few	TRBJ1-2	TRBD1	CACQRSPGQENYGYTF	TGTGCCTGCCAGCGCTCACCGGGACAGGAAAACTATGGCTACACCTTC
TRBV27	-	TRBJ1-1	-	CGAGGPITEAFF	TGTGGGGCCGGGGGGCCGATCACTGAAGCTTTCTTT
TRBV29-1	-	TRBJ2-1	TRBD2	CSVELAGVPSYNEQFF	TGCAGCGTTGAGCTAGCGGGGGTCCCCTCCTACAATGAGCAGTTCTTC
TRBV9	-	TRBJ2-7	TRBD2	CASSDSGTARDEQYF	TGTGCCAGCAGCGATAGCGGGACCGCTCGGGACGAGCAGTACTTC
TRBV7-2	many	TRBJ1-4	-	CASSWTATNEKLFF	TGTGCCAGCAGCTGGACAGCAACTAATGAAAAACTGTTTTTT
TRBV11-3	many	TRBJ1-2	-	CASSLRGYGYTF	TGTGCCAGCAGCTTACGGGGTTATGGCTACACCTTC
TRBV12-3/TRBV12-4	few	TRBJ1-1	-	CASTLTGLNTEAFF	TGTGCCAGCACCCTAACAGGGCTGAACACTGAAGCTTTCTTT
TRBV7-9	-	TRBJ2-7	-	CASSLHGYEQYF	TGTGCCAGCAGCTTACACGGATACGAGCAGTACTTC
TRBV20-1	many	TRBJ1-1	-	CSALRTLREGDTEAFF	TGCAGTGCTTTGCGTACATTAAGAGAGGGAGACACTGAAGCTTTCTTT
TRBV29-1	many	TRBJ1-2	-	CSVEEQKSPGYTF	TGCAGCGTTGAAGAACAAAAGAGTCCGGGCTACACCTTC
TRBV3-1	many	TRBJ2-5	-	CASSQEILAQETQYF	TGTGCCAGCAGCCAAGAAATTCTGGCCCAAGAGACCCAGTACTTC
TRBV5-6	few	TRBJ1-1	-	CASSLEWRSTNTEAFF	TGTGCCAGCAGCTTGGAGTGGCGCAGCACGAACACTGAAGCTTTCTTT
TRBV12-3/TRBV12-4	-	TRBJ2-7	-	CASSFGFSYEQYF	TGTGCCAGCAGTTTTGGGTTCTCCTACGAGCAGTACTTC
TRBV5-6	few	TRBJ2-7	TRBD2	CASSTRTSGLMYEQYF	TGTGCCAGCAGCACCCGAACTAGCGGGCTGATGTACGAGCAGTACTTC